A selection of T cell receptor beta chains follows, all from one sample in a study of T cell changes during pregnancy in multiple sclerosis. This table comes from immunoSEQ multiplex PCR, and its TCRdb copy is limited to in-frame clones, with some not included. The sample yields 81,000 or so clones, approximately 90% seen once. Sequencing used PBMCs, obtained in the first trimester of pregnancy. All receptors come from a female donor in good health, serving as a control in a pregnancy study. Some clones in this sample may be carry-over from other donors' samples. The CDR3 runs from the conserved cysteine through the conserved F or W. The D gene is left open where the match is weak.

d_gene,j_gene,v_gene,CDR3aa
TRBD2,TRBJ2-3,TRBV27,CASSPGTSGTDTQYF
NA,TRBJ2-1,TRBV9,CASSVALVSEQFF
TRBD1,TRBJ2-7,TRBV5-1,CASSLWDRSYEQYF
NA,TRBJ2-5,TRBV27,CASSLLASQETQYF
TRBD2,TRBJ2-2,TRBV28,CASTLAGARNTGELFF
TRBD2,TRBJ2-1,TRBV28,CASTELAGGGNEQFF
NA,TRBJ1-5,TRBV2,CASSDRTRDQPQHF
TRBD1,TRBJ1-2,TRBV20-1,CSAGQGYGYTF
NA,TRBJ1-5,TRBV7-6,CASSLRVWGGYDQPQHF
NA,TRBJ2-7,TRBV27,CASSWDGSSYEQYF
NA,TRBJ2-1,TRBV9,CASSGLPGERGYNAEQFF
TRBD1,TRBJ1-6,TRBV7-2,CASGTRDSFNSPLHF
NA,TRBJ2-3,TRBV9,CASSGTVLSTDTQYF
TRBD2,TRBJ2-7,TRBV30,CAWNSGSAPGDEQYF
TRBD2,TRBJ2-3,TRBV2,CASSAIAGSGTDTQYF
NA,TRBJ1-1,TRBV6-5,CASSYPKHNRDTEAFF
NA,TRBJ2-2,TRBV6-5,CASKRDSRPGELFF
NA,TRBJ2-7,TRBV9,CASSVGYSGSYEQYF
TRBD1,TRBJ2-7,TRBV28,CASSLQRTGRYEQYF
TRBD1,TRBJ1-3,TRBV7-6,CASGLLGTGENTIYF
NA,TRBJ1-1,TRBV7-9,CASSSAEGVVGEAFF
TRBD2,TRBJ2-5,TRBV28,CASSFYGLAGQETQYF
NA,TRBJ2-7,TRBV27,CASSRQDTAYEQYF
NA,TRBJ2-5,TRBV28,CASTPSGETQYF
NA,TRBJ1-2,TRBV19,CASSPERQTLDGYTF
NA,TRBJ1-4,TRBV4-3,CASSHLWGGRTNEKLFF
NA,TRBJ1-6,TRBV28,CASTDTSSYNSPLHF
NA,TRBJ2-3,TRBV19,CASSPPGLPNTDTQYF
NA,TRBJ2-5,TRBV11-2,CASSLDQEGLEGETQYF